These 15 T cell receptor beta chains share one sample of origin, sequenced in a study of T cell responses to AZD1222 COVID-19 vaccine. TCRdb's table, derived via immunoSEQ multiplex PCR, lists solely in-frame clones and lacks some. The sample has around 180,000 clones, approximately 86% seen once; the top ten hold approximately 0.49%. Sequencing was performed on peripheral blood, taken on day 0 of AZD1222 vaccination. The receptor set was obtained from an adult in good health.

The rearrangement joins TRBV6-5 to TRBJ1-3; D not resolved. Per the germline V gene, CDR1 is MNHEY and CDR2 is SVGAGI. V was shortened by 6 bases and J by 0 bases, with 12 bases between the two germline ends. There are 15 residues in the CDR3. This CDR3 reads CASRQLDYSGNTIYF. The CDR3 DNA reads as TGTGCCAGCAGACAACTGGACTACTCTGGAAACACCATATATTTT.

The rearrangement uses TRBV2 and TRBJ2-7, with D perhaps TRBD2 (5 bases). This CDR3 has 11 residues. V was cut by 9 bases and J by 5 bases, with 11 bases left in between. Germline V gene data show CDR1 as SNHLY and CDR2 as FYNNEI. CDR3 in DNA: TGTGCCAGGAGGGCGGGCGACGAGCAGTACTTC. As protein: CARRAGDEQYF.

The V and J genes are TRBV12-3 or TRBV12-4 and TRBJ1-6; D ambiguous. This CDR3 region has 13 residues. With 2 bases removed from V and 7 bases from J, the gap between germline ends came to 6 bases. CDR3 nucleotide sequence: TGTGCCAGCAGTTTAAAGGAGAATTCACCCCTCCACTTT. Protein sequence: CASSLKENSPLHF.

This CDR3 reads CASSLGTTGPYEQYF. The CDR3 DNA reads as TGTGCCAGCAGCTTAGGTACGACAGGGCCCTACGAGCAGTACTTC. J is TRBJ2-7 and V is TRBV7-8; 7 positions agree with TRBD1. Germline values: CDR1 SGHVS, CDR2 FQNEAQ. The CDR3 loop spans 15 amino acids. The trim removed 1 base at V and 2 bases at J, leaving 5 bases unmatched.

The V call is TRBV7-2, the J call TRBJ2-2; D is uncertain. Trimming removed 5 bases from V and 6 bases from J, with 13 bases in between. Germline lookup yields CDR1 SGHTA and CDR2 FQGNSA. The CDR3 loop spans 14 amino acids. CDR3 loop: CASSPDISPGELFF. In DNA, the CDR3 is TGTGCCAGCAGCCCCGACATATCCCCCGGGGAGCTGTTTTTT. The full variable domain, its missing parts supplied by reference TRBV7-2 and TRBJ2-2, is GAGVSQSPSNKVTEKGKDVELRCDPISGHTALYWYRQSLGQGLEFLIYFQGNSAPDKSGLPSDRFSAERTGGSVSTLTIQRTQQEDSAVYLCASSPDISPGELFFGEGSRLTVL.

CDR3 sequence reads: CASSLRQGGLDEQFF. Here the CDR3 DNA reads TGTGCCAGCAGCCTTAGACAGGGGGGGTTAGATGAGCAGTTCTTC. The V gene is TRBV9, the J gene TRBJ2-1; 9 bases are a match to TRBD1. The junction had 10 bases not matched to a gene; V was cut back by 4 bases and J by 8 bases. Germline V gives CDR1 SGDLS, CDR2 YYNGEE. The CDR3 sequence is 15 residues long.

This sequence joins TRBV11-2 and TRBJ1-5; D call uncertain. V lost 5 bases and J 2 bases, leaving 13 bases between the germline ends. CDR1 and CDR2 from the germline V gene are SGHAT and FQNNGV. The CDR3 has 15 amino acids. The chain's CDR3 is CASSPVPGGNQPQHF. In DNA, the CDR3 is TGTGCCAGCAGCCCCGTCCCTGGGGGCAATCAGCCCCAGCATTTT.

This chain joins TRBV30 and TRBJ1-2; 8 bases line up with TRBD1. Per germline, CDR1 GTSNPN and CDR2 SVGIG (reference sequence). V dropped 2 bases and J dropped 6; count of bases not matched to a gene: 11. The CDR3 loop spans 15 amino acids. Here the CDR3 reads CAWSPPGQDFNGYTF. In DNA, the CDR3 is TGTGCCTGGAGTCCCCCGGGACAGGATTTCAATGGCTACACCTTC.

This clone was found a few times. The chain uses TRBV19 and TRBJ1-6, with D hard to call. Germline loops: CDR1 LNHDA, CDR2 SQIVND (reference sequence). Trimming removed 5 bases from V and 6 bases from J, with 11 bases in between. This CDR3 comprises 14 residues. CDR3 region: CASSLTAGNSPLHF. CDR3 nucleotides: TGTGCCAGTAGTTTGACGGCAGGTAATTCACCCCTCCACTTT.

The J gene is TRBJ2-5, the V gene TRBV9, with no clear D. The germline V gene has CDR1 SGDLS and CDR2 YYNGEE. The CDR3 sequence is 13 residues long. The germline V and J ends were trimmed by 2 bases and 4 bases, with 9 bases remaining between them. CDR3 sequence: CASSVRPGETQYF. The CDR3 DNA reads TGTGCCAGCAGCGTCCGCCCGGGAGAGACCCAGTACTTC.

The rearrangement uses TRBV9 and TRBJ2-2; TRBD2 aligns across 9 bases. CDR3 length: 17 amino acids. In germline, CDR1 is SGDLS, CDR2 YYNGEE. Trimming removed 3 bases from V and 5 bases from J; junction bases left unmatched: 11. The CDR3 here is CASSGTTTSGRTGELFF. The CDR3 bases are TGTGCCAGCAGCGGCACTACGACTAGCGGTAGAACCGGGGAGCTGTTTTTT.

The rearrangement joins TRBV7-2 to TRBJ2-1; either TRBD1 or TRBD2 may fit D (5 bases each). This CDR3 is built from 13 residues. Looked up from germline, CDR1 is SGHTA and CDR2 is FQGNSA. Between the trimmed V and J ends, which lost 3 bases and 4 bases, there was a span of 7 bases. CDR3 protein: CASSFWGYNEQFF. The CDR3 coding sequence is TGTGCCAGCAGCTTCTGGGGGTACAATGAGCAGTTCTTC.

This clone was seen just once. As DNA, the CDR3 is TGTGCCAGCAGCCCAACAGGGGGCGCAGGCTACGAGCAGTACTTC. This sequence encodes CASSPTGGAGYEQYF. The V call is TRBV7-2, the J call TRBJ2-7, with 9 bases aligning to TRBD1. The CDR3 totals 15 residues. Germline trimming cut 5 bases from V and 3 bases from J; bases unmatched to any gene: 8. The germline gives CDR1 SGHTA, CDR2 FQGNSA.

The chain uses TRBV9 and TRBJ1-2; TRBD1 agrees at 8 bases. V was clipped by 3 bases and J by 1 base; unmatched bases: 5. This CDR3 is built from 15 residues. Per germline, CDR1 SGDLS and CDR2 YYNGEE. The CDR3 sequence is CASSDRTGFNYGYTF. Written as DNA, the CDR3 is TGTGCCAGCAGCGATCGGACAGGGTTTAACTATGGCTACACCTTC.

The V gene is TRBV4-1, the J gene TRBJ2-1; no clear D gene. CDR3 length: 13 residues. Germline V gene lookup returns CDR1 MGHRA and CDR2 YSYEKL. Between the trimmed V and J ends, which lost 4 bases and 8 bases, there was a span of 12 bases. CDR3 sequence (DNA): TGCGCCAGCAGCCCCCGGGCGATGGATGAGCAGTTCTTC. It yields the protein CASSPRAMDEQFF.